This T cell receptor (beta chain) is drawn from a study of T cells in Graves' hyperthyroidism and ophthalmopathy (dated by TCRdb to between 2018 and 2021). The study in broad terms: Peripheral blood samples were taken at initial diagnosis, before any treatment was given. In more than 5 Graves' hyperthyroidism patients, the study also compared T-cell repertoires from thyroid tissue with T-cell repertoires from blood. The paper describes TCR Vbeta CDR3 sequencing of about 140 peripheral blood samples, made up of around 41 ophthalmopathy patients, approximately 73 hyperthyroidism patients and 17 progressor patients. Prospective prediction of ophthalmopathy was tested in an independent validation cohort consisting of 18 to 20 hyperthyroidism patients and 17 patients who later progressed to ophthalmopathy. The approximately 90 discovery patients were randomly split 7:3 into training and test sets. To identify distinguishing TCR V-J signatures, a discovery cohort of about 100 patients was used, comprising approximately 40 with Graves' ophthalmopathy and about 59 with stable Graves' hyperthyroidism. Once sampling was done, hyperthyroidism patients were given methimazole at a starting dose of 30 mg daily, whereas ophthalmopathy patients were given high-dose intravenous methylprednisolone.

Hyperthyroidism patients were aged 18 to 65 years and newly diagnosed, with disease duration of less than 2 months. Any patient with an uncontrolled infection, another autoimmune disease, pregnancy or lactation was excluded. Clinical symptoms, serum thyroxine and TRAb, thyroid ultrasound, and orbital computed tomography formed the basis for the diagnoses. Blood from progressor patients was collected at the time of first diagnosis with hyperthyroidism, before any ophthalmopathy symptoms had appeared. PBMCs were separated from 8 to 10 ml of fresh peripheral blood using Ficoll-Paque density gradient centrifugation. Progressor patients were first diagnosed with Graves' hyperthyroidism and then developed ophthalmopathy during follow-up. Total RNA was extracted using Trizol reagent, and RNA quality was assessed on an Agilent 2100 Bioanalyzer. The CDR3, from cysteine to phenylalanine, totals 18 residues. CDR3 DNA only is kept here, 54 bases in frame from base 1. For this chain, trimming is 3 bases at the V end and 0 bases at the J end, and the number of junction bases without a gene match is 12. The germline V gene supplies CDR1 KGHDR and CDR2 SFDVKD.

In its sample, this clonotype was seen many times. This clone's antigen is unknown. The input lacks base qualities; no much larger clone sits a single base away. TCR beta CDR3 regions were amplified from RNA transcripts. The first round of RT-PCR for the TCR CDR3 was performed with the HTBI primer set and the Qiagen OneStep RT-PCR kit. A second multiplex PCR round built the libraries, followed by size selection and purification. Libraries were sequenced paired-end with 100 bp reads on an Illumina HiSeq2000. Concerning the study's data processing: SOAPnuke was used to process the raw data, removing reads that contained adapters or uncalled bases, had a mean Phred below 15, or lacked an exact match to the constant primer or identifier. High-quality paired reads were merged using COPE v1.2.5, and each unique nucleotide sequence was defined as a clonotype. Clonotypes were aligned to IMGT TRBV, TRBD and TRBJ reference segments using MiTCR v1.1. The analysis was restricted to V-J combinations with a frequency above 0.0001, which together covered about 99% of the repertoires. The TCS score was defined as F50 (clonal expansion) divided by E x V (chaos), with BLOSUM62-based TCRdist calculated between CDR3 peptides within each V-J. Welch's t-statistics and random forest reduced roughly 500 V-J features to roughly 13, which were used in a naive Bayes classifier (R e1071). Through fastp at Q25 and MiXCR, TCRdb rebuilt clones from the public reads, retaining in-frame beta chains. Each entry is one CDR3 protein sequence, shown with its most common DNA and genes. These V and J calls originate from TCRdb's pipeline instead of the authors' own analysis. The sample table lists under 350,000 distinct CDR3 sequences, less than 30% of them with a count of one. About 30% of the sample rests with the top ten.

The investigation overall reported the following: No statistical method was used to fix the sample size in advance, and group allocation was not hidden from the investigators. In cross-validation, a model built on a 13 V-J signature told ophthalmopathy apart from stable hyperthyroidism with under 90% sensitivity and roughly 82% specificity, and in testing the same model reached 80%/75%. In validation, the model predicted progression to ophthalmopathy a median of about 6.5 months before onset, with about 67% sensitivity and 72.22% specificity. Most expanded thyroid clonotypes (frequency above 0.001) were also detected in blood, suggesting blood repertoires may reflect thyroid immune responses.

The source of this sequence is a middle-aged man with Graves' hyperthyroidism that later progressed to Graves' ophthalmopathy. Source material: blood. Here the chain combines TRBV24-1 and TRBJ1-1, with 7 bases matching TRBD1. The DNA is TGTGCCACCAGTGATAAGTCCGGGACAGATTCCATGAACACTGAAGCTTTCTTT. Its amino acids are CATSDKSGTDSMNTEAFF.